This is a list of T cell receptor beta chains from one sample in a study of regulatory T cells in long-lasting Graves disease. One entry per CDR3 protein, called by TCRdb with MiXCR from the multiplex PCR reads. The sample records around 400,000 distinct CDR3 sequences, about 23% being singletons. The sequencing used peripheral blood mononuclear cells (PBMCs), collected when the disease was refractory, from a patient treated with antithyroid drugs. These TCRs come from a middle-aged woman with Graves disease. CDR3s include the opening cysteine and the closing phenylalanine or tryptophan. The order of the fields is clone size, V gene, J gene, D gene, CDR3 protein, CDR3 DNA. D genes are given only for firm matches. Rows give clone size only sometimes, using once, few, many, or a class for an expanded clone.

-	TRBV19	TRBJ2-6	-	CASMEGSRGANVLTF	TGTGCCAGTATGGAGGGAAGTCGTGGGGCCAACGTCCTGACTTTC
many	TRBV27	TRBJ2-7	TRBD1	CASSWTGRNEQYF	TGTGCCAGCAGTTGGACAGGCCGGAACGAGCAGTACTTC
many	TRBV28	TRBJ2-7	-	CASSLGIEQYF	TGTGCCAGCAGTTTGGGGATTGAGCAGTACTTC
many	TRBV15	TRBJ2-2	-	CATSRDTGELFF	TGTGCCACCAGCAGAGACACCGGGGAGCTGTTTTTT
many	TRBV28	TRBJ2-5	TRBD1	CASSLAQGPGQETQYF	TGTGCCAGCAGTCTCGCACAGGGGCCGGGACAAGAGACCCAGTACTTC
-	TRBV11-2	TRBJ2-3	TRBD2	CASRPSGITDTQYF	TGTGCCAGCCGGCCTAGCGGGATCACAGATACGCAGTATTTT
many	TRBV29-1	TRBJ1-2	TRBD1	CSVDPGQANYGYTF	TGCAGCGTTGACCCGGGACAGGCAAACTATGGCTACACCTTC
-	TRBV20-1	TRBJ2-1	-	CSARGQGQSNEQFF	TGCAGTGCTAGAGGCCAGGGTCAATCCAATGAGCAGTTCTTC
many	TRBV11-2	TRBJ2-7	-	CASSPYEGRNYYEQYF	TGTGCCAGCAGCCCATATGAAGGGAGGAATTACTACGAGCAGTACTTC
-	TRBV27	TRBJ2-5	-	CASSPGPPAETQYF	TGTGCCAGCAGTCCGGGACCTCCAGCCGAGACCCAGTACTTC
medium-sized	TRBV29-1	TRBJ1-1	-	CSVDTGGLTEAFF	TGCAGCGTTGACACTGGTGGTCTAACTGAAGCTTTCTTT